The 14 T cell receptor beta chains below were found in one sample sequenced in a study of cytomegalovirus exposure and HLA in healthy donors. The PCR used 60 Vbeta and 13 Jbeta primers. Generated by immunoSEQ multiplex PCR, the TCRdb table keeps only in-frame clones and is missing some. Altogether 160,000 or so clones are present, around four fifths being singletons, with the ten largest covering approximately 1.3%. Sequencing was done on a sample of PBMCs. These receptors were taken from a man between 25 and 39 years old in good health and CMV-seronegative.

V gene TRBV5-1 combines with J gene TRBJ2-7; 8 bases agree with TRBD1. The germline V gene has CDR1 SGHRS and CDR2 YFSETQ. This CDR3 has 16 amino acids. The J segment lost 0 bases and the V segment lost 0 bases, leaving 5 bases of the junction unmatched. The CDR3 loop is CASSLGDRPHSYEQYF. In DNA, the CDR3 is TGCGCCAGCAGCTTGGGGGACAGGCCGCACTCCTACGAGCAGTACTTC.

This clone has more than one count but fewer than ten. The rearrangement joins TRBV19 to TRBJ2-3, with TRBD1 matching 7 bases. With 4 bases clipped from V and 5 bases from J, the junction kept 12 bases outside the gene matches. CDR3 size: 16 residues. Germline CDR1 is LNHDA and CDR2 is SQIVND (reference sequence). CDR3 coding DNA: TGTGCCAGTAGTAATCTGGGACAGCGCTTTCAAGATACGCAGTATTTT. This gives the protein CASSNLGQRFQDTQYF.

The chain uses TRBV5-1 and TRBJ2-7; the match to TRBD1 covers 7 bases. The CDR3 runs to 14 residues. Germline CDR1 reads SGHRS; CDR2 reads YFSETQ. With V trimmed by 3 bases and J by 6 bases, 9 bases remained unmatched. CDR3 residues: CASSSEEYRGEQYF. CDR3 coding DNA: TGCGCCAGCAGCTCGGAAGAGTACAGGGGCGAGCAGTACTTC.

The table lists this clone with a count of one. The chain is built from TRBV7-6 and TRBJ2-2; TRBD2 matches 7 bases. The germline gives CDR1 SGHVS, CDR2 FNYEAQ. This CDR3 is built from 16 residues. V was clipped by 1 base and J by 6 bases; unmatched bases: 8. DNA for the CDR3: TGTGCCAGCAGCTTAGTCGGGACTATTGAGGCCGGGGAGCTGTTTTTT. This sequence encodes CASSLVGTIEAGELFF.

This sequence joins TRBV7-2 and TRBJ1-1, with TRBD1 matching 7 bases. Losses at the gene ends were 11 bases for V and 3 bases for J; bases not matched to a gene: 9. The CDR3 covers 13 residues. CDR1 is SGHTA and CDR2 is FQGNSA in the germline V gene. The chain's CDR3 is CAGATGSDTEAFF. The CDR3 nucleotides read TGTGCCGGAGCGACAGGGTCGGACACTGAAGCTTTCTTT.

The sample holds one count of this clone. The chain employs TRBV7-6 and TRBJ2-7; 7 bases agree with TRBD1. V was pared by 4 bases and J by 0 bases, with 9 bases of the junction left unmatched. The germline V gene has CDR1 SGHVS and CDR2 FNYEAQ. This CDR3 region has 16 residues. The CDR3 DNA sequence: TGTGCCAGCAGCTCCCGACTGACAGGGAGCTCCTACGAGCAGTACTTC. Translating it yields CASSSRLTGSSYEQYF.

J is TRBJ1-1 and V is TRBV28, with a possible D match to TRBD1 (5 bases). Per the germline V gene, CDR1 is MDHEN and CDR2 is SYDVKM. This CDR3 has 14 amino acids. Trimming cost V 7 bases and J 0 bases, with 12 bases left between them. This CDR3 is CASIGGGMNTEAFF. The CDR3 DNA follows: TGTGCCAGCATTGGGGGGGGAATGAACACTGAAGCTTTCTTT. Drawing the rest from reference TRBV28 and TRBJ1-1, the complete variable domain is DVKVTQSSRYLVKRTGEKVFLECVQDMDHENMFWYRQDPGLGLRLIYFSYDVKMKEKGDIPEGYSVSREKKERFSLILESASTNQTSMYLCASIGGGMNTEAFFGQGTRLTVV.

The chain links TRBV28 to TRBJ1-1; maybe TRBD1 (5 bases). CDR1 and CDR2 from the germline V gene are MDHEN and SYDVKM. The CDR3 extends over 12 amino acids. The V and J ends lost 4 bases and 8 bases respectively, with 11 bases between them. The CDR3 here is CASSSLRQEAFF. CDR3 sequence (DNA): TGTGCCAGCAGTTCTCTCAGACAGGAAGCTTTCTTT.

The chain links TRBV30 to TRBJ1-5, with 8 nucleotides matching TRBD1. V shed 4 bases and J 1 base; nucleotides not matched to a gene: 6. The CDR3 has 15 amino acids. CDR1 is GTSNPN and CDR2 is SVGIG in the germline V gene (reference sequence). The CDR3 DNA reads as TGTGCCTGGACCCCCGGACAGGGCAGCAATCAGCCCCAGCATTTT. Protein product: CAWTPGQGSNQPQHF.

The CDR3 loop reads CASSIDGGAYNEQFF. The CDR3 DNA is TGTGCCAGCAGTATCGACGGGGGGGCATACAATGAGCAGTTCTTC. The gene calls are TRBV2 and TRBJ2-1; 8 bases fit TRBD2. CDR3 length: 15 residues. Germline V gene data show CDR1 as SNHLY and CDR2 as FYNNEI. The junction had 7 bases not matched to a gene; V was cut back by 5 bases and J by 4 bases.

This sequence joins TRBV7-2 and TRBJ1-2; a weak D match, TRBD1 (6 bases). This CDR3 contains 15 residues. The V end was cut by 7 bases, the J end by 0 bases, with 15 bases between. Germline CDR1 is SGHTA and CDR2 is FQGNSA. CDR3 loop: CASTREGVPNYGYTF. As DNA, the CDR3 is TGTGCCAGCACAAGGGAGGGGGTCCCTAACTATGGCTACACCTTC.

This chain uses TRBV6-5 with TRBJ2-5; 9 nucleotides match TRBD1. Germline lookup yields CDR1 MNHEY and CDR2 SVGAGI. The CDR3 runs to 16 residues. V shed 4 bases and J 4 bases; nucleotides not matched to a gene: 10. The CDR3 coding sequence is TGTGCCAGCAGTTCGGGTACAGGGGGCGGATTAGAGACCCAGTACTTC. Translated, it gives CASSSGTGGGLETQYF.

The V call is TRBV4-3, the J call TRBJ2-2, with 7 bases matching TRBD1. The germline V gene encodes CDR1 LGHNA and CDR2 YSLEER. J lost 8 bases, V lost 0 bases, and 6 bases had no gene match. CDR3 length: 15 residues. CDR3 in DNA: TGCGCCAGCAGCCAAGAAGACAGGGTGGTTGGGGAGCTGTTTTTT. This encodes CASSQEDRVVGELFF.

The chain couples TRBV28 to TRBJ2-5; 8 bases agree with TRBD2. CDR1 MDHEN and CDR2 SYDVKM come from the germline V gene. V lost 5 bases to trimming and J lost 1 base; unmatched junction nucleotides: 3. This CDR3 comprises 14 residues. This CDR3 reads CASSRGGSQETQYF. For the CDR3, the DNA is TGTGCCAGCAGTCGGGGGGGGAGCCAAGAGACCCAGTACTTC.